The 19 T cell receptor beta chains presented below share a single source sample, sequenced in a study of T cells after yellow fever vaccination. Via MiXCR, TCRdb re-called the 5' RACE reads, giving one row per CDR3 protein. The data show about 360,000 distinct CDR3 sequences, over 5% seen once. This specimen was PBMCs, taken 5 days after the yellow fever booster vaccination. The source is a young man who received the YFV17D yellow fever vaccine.

In this sample, this clonotype turned up many times. The V call is TRBV15, the J call TRBJ2-7, with D hard to call. V gave up 3 bases and J gave up 0 bases, with 6 bases separating them. CDR1 and CDR2 from the germline V gene are LNHNV and YYDKDF (reference sequence). This CDR3 has 13 amino acids. CDR3 bases: TGTGCCACCAGCAGGGCCGTCTCCTACGAGCAGTACTTC. It yields the protein CATSRAVSYEQYF.

This clonotype has just a few counts. This chain uses TRBV5-1 with TRBJ1-4, with 8 bases aligning to TRBD1. CDR3 length: 14 amino acids. The germline gives CDR1 SGHRS, CDR2 YFSETQ. V gave up 4 bases and J gave up 7 bases; unmatched junction bases: 6. The CDR3 DNA reads TGCGCCAGCAGCATCCAGGGGGCGAGTGAAAAACTGTTTTTT. Protein: CASSIQGASEKLFF.

This clonotype has at least ten counts. The chain recombines TRBV7-9 with TRBJ2-3, with 11 positions matching TRBD1. The CDR3 has 14 residues. J was trimmed by 6 bases and V by 7 bases; bases with no gene match: 6. The V gene's germline CDR1 is SEHNR and CDR2 FQNEAQ (reference sequence). CDR3 coding DNA: TGTGCCAGCAACCTGGACAGGGGGCTGGATACGCAGTATTTT. This encodes CASNLDRGLDTQYF.

This clonotype was picked up a small number of times. The gene calls are TRBV28 and TRBJ2-7; D unresolved. V lost 7 bases, J lost 7 bases, and 17 bases lay in between. Germline CDR1 and CDR2: MDHEN and SYDVKM. The CDR3 runs to 13 residues. DNA of the CDR3: TGTGCCAGCATAAAACGGCCCTTCGGAGAGCAGTACTTC. It translates to CASIKRPFGEQYF.

This clonotype has ten or more counts. The chain carries TRBV20-1 and TRBJ2-7, with D hard to call. Germline CDR1 reads DFQATT; CDR2 reads SNEGSKA (reference sequence). V lost 1 base to trimming and J lost 0 bases, with 7 bases between them. The CDR3 spans 13 residues. The DNA of the CDR3 is TGCAGTGCTAGAGTGGTCAGCTCCTACGAGCAGTACTTC. Protein product: CSARVVSSYEQYF.

V and J are TRBV6-6 and TRBJ2-3; D gene unclear. CDR1 and CDR2 (germline): MNHNY, SVGAGI (reference sequence). The length of the CDR3 is 13 residues. The V end lost 4 bases, the J end lost 6 bases, and 11 bases lay between the germline ends. CDR3 DNA: TGTGCCAGCAGTTCAGGAGTCCCCGATACGCAGTATTTT. This gives the protein CASSSGVPDTQYF.

This clonotype was recorded at least ten times. V usage is TRBV12-3 or TRBV12-4 and J usage is TRBJ1-3, with no clear D. This CDR3 is built from 17 residues. Trimming took off 3 bases at V and 4 bases at J, with 19 bases between the two ends. The CDR3 DNA follows: TGTGCCAGCAGTTTGTTCGGAAGGGAGGTAGCAGGAAACACCATATATTTT. It translates to CASSLFGREVAGNTIYF.

This clonotype was seen a few times. This chain joins TRBV5-1 and TRBJ2-1; 11 bases fit TRBD2. The CDR3 runs to 15 residues. Germline assignment: CDR1 SGHRS and CDR2 YFSETQ. V was clipped by 3 bases and J by 8 bases; unmatched bases: 7. Written as DNA, the CDR3 is TGCGCCAGCAGCTCTCGACTAGCGGGGATGTATGAGCAGTTCTTC. Protein sequence: CASSSRLAGMYEQFF.

The chain couples TRBV7-9 to TRBJ2-7, with 13 bases aligning to TRBD2. Germline lookup yields CDR1 SEHNR and CDR2 FQNEAQ (reference sequence). CDR3 length: 17 amino acids. V lost 5 bases to trimming and J lost 3 bases; unmatched junction nucleotides: 10. CDR3 amino acids: CASSLEPGLAGSYEQYF. In DNA, the CDR3 is TGTGCCAGCAGCCTCGAGCCGGGACTAGCGGGAAGCTACGAGCAGTACTTC.

In its sample, this clonotype was seen a few times. The chain recombines TRBV6-2 or TRBV6-3 with TRBJ2-1; D possibly corresponds to TRBD1 (5 bases). Germline V gene sequence: CDR1 MNHEY, CDR2 SVGEGT. The CDR3 sequence is 13 residues long. The V end lost 10 bases, the J end lost 0 bases, and 10 bases lay between the germline ends. The CDR3 sequence is CATWGGSYNEQFF. As DNA, the CDR3 is TGTGCCACATGGGGCGGCTCCTACAATGAGCAGTTCTTC.

This clonotype was recorded at least ten times. Here the CDR3 reads CATTQGGSYEQYF. In DNA, the CDR3 is TGTGCCACCACCCAGGGGGGTTCCTACGAGCAGTACTTC. V and J are TRBV15 and TRBJ2-7; D perhaps matches TRBD1 (7 bases). CDR3 length: 13 residues. The germline V gene has CDR1 LNHNV and CDR2 YYDKDF (reference sequence). Trimming cost V 7 bases and J 1 base, with 11 bases left between them.

This clonotype was seen more than once but under ten times. The genes are TRBV27 and TRBJ1-5; D is unresolved. V lost 2 bases to trimming and J lost 4 bases, with 12 bases between them. Germline V gene sequence: CDR1 MNHEY, CDR2 SMNVEV (reference sequence). This CDR3 has 15 amino acids. CDR3 sequence: CASSLEGRENQPQHF. The CDR3 DNA reads as TGTGCCAGCAGTTTAGAGGGTCGGGAAAATCAGCCCCAGCATTTT.

This clonotype was recorded many times. The chain combines TRBV28 with TRBJ2-5; D gene ambiguous. V gave up 6 bases and J gave up 0 bases, with 5 bases separating them. The germline V gene encodes CDR1 MDHEN and CDR2 SYDVKM. The CDR3 has 12 residues. CDR3 sequence reads: CASSRNQETQYF. The DNA of the CDR3 is TGTGCCAGCAGCCGGAACCAAGAGACCCAGTACTTC.

This clonotype has a count of ten or more. CDR3: CSARDDTVGGLYNEQFF. CDR3 sequence (DNA): TGCAGTGCTAGAGATGATACCGTGGGGGGTTTATACAATGAGCAGTTCTTC. V gene TRBV20-1 combines with J gene TRBJ2-1; D perhaps matches TRBD2 (6 bases). Germline V gives CDR1 DFQATT, CDR2 SNEGSKA (reference sequence). V lost 0 bases and J lost 4, with 19 bases in between. The CDR3 length is 17 residues.

Ten or more counts support this clonotype. The rearrangement uses TRBV7-2 and TRBJ2-1; 12 bases are shared with TRBD2. J was trimmed by 3 bases and V by 4 bases; bases with no gene match: 4. The CDR3 contains 16 residues. Germline loops: CDR1 SGHTA, CDR2 FQGNSA. CDR3 bases: TGTGCCAGCAGCTCCCGACTAGCGGGAGACTACAATGAGCAGTTCTTC. Its translation is CASSSRLAGDYNEQFF.

This clonotype was seen at least ten times. The chain links TRBV20-1 to TRBJ1-1; D is ambiguous. Germline-derived CDR1 and CDR2 are DFQATT and SNEGSKA (reference sequence). This CDR3 spans 11 amino acids. The germline V and J ends were trimmed by 3 bases and 6 bases, with 8 bases remaining between them. CDR3 amino acids: CSASEHSEAFF. The CDR3, as DNA: TGCAGTGCTAGTGAACATTCTGAAGCTTTCTTT.

V gene TRBV6-2 or TRBV6-3 combines with J gene TRBJ1-6; D is possibly TRBD1 (5 bases). Looked up from germline, CDR1 is MNHEY and CDR2 is SVGEGT. The CDR3 is 12 amino acids. Deletions cut 7 bases from V and 9 bases from J, with 10 bases between. In nucleotides, the CDR3 is TGTGCCAGCAAAACGGGGGTTTCACCCCTCCACTTT. It yields the protein CASKTGVSPLHF.

The chain couples TRBV7-2 to TRBJ2-5, with TRBD2 identical over 7 bases. Germline CDR1 reads SGHTA; CDR2 reads FQGNSA. The trim removed 2 bases at V and 6 bases at J, leaving 6 bases unmatched. The CDR3 runs to 14 residues. The chain's CDR3 is CASSLIPSGKTQYF. The CDR3 nucleotides are TGTGCCAGCAGCTTAATTCCTAGCGGCAAGACCCAGTACTTC. The full variable domain, with the rest looked up from reference TRBV7-2 and TRBJ2-5, is GAGVSQSPSNKVTEKGKDVELRCDPISGHTALYWYRQSLGQGLEFLIYFQGNSAPDKSGLPSDRFSAERTGGSVSTLTIQRTQQEDSAVYLCASSLIPSGKTQYFGPGTRLLVL.

This clonotype was counted between two and nine times. The junction departs from the called germline gene at one end, perhaps through a read error. V is TRBV5-5 and J is TRBJ1-5; no definite D call. The CDR3 length is 13 residues. Germline V gene data show CDR1 as SGHKS and CDR2 as YYEKEE (reference sequence). CDR3 nucleotide sequence: TGTGCCAGCAGATTGGAGCTCGGACAGCCCCAGCATTTT. Protein product: CASRLELGQPQHF.